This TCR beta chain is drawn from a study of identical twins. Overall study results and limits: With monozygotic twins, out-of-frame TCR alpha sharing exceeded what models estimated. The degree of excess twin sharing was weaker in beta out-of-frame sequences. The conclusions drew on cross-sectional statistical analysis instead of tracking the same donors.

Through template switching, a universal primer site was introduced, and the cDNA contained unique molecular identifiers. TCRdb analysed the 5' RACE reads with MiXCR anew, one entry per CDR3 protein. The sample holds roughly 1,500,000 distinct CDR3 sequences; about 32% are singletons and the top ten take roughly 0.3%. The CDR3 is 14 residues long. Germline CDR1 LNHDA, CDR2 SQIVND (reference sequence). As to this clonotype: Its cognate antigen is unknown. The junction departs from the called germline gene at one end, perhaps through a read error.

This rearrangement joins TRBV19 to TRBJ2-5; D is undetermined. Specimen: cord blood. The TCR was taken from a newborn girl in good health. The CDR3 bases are TGTGCCAGTAGTTCAGGACGCTACCAAGAGACCCAGGACTTC. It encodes CASSSGRYQETQDF.